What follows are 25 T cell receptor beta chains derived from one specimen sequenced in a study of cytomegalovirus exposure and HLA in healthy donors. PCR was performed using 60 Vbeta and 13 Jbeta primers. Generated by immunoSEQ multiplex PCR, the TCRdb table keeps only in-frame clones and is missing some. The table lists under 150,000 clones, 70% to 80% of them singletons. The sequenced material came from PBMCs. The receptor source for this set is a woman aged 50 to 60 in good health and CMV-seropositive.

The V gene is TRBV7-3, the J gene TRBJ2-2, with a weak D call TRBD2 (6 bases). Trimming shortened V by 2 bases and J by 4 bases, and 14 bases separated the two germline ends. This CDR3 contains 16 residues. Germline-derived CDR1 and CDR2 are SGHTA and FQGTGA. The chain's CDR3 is CASSLDGGASTGELFF. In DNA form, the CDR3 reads TGTGCCAGCAGCTTAGATGGAGGGGCAAGCACCGGGGAGCTGTTTTTT. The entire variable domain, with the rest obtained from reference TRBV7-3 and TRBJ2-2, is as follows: GAGVSQTPSNKVTEKGKYVELRCDPISGHTALYWYRQSLGQGPEFLIYFQGTGAADDSGLPNDRFFAVRPEGSVSTLKIQRTERGDSAVYLCASSLDGGASTGELFFGEGSRLTVL.

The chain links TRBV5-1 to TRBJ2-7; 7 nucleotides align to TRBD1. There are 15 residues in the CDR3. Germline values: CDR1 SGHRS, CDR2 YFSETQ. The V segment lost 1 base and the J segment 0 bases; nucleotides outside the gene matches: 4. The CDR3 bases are TGCGCCAGCAGCTTGCAGGGGGAGAACTCCTACGAGCAGTACTTC. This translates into CASSLQGENSYEQYF.

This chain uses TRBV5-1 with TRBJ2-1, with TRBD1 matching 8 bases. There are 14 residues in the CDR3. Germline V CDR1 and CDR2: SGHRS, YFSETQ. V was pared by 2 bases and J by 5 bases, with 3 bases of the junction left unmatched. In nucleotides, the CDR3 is TGCGCCAGCAGCTTCCAGGGGGCGGACAATGAGCAGTTCTTC. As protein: CASSFQGADNEQFF.

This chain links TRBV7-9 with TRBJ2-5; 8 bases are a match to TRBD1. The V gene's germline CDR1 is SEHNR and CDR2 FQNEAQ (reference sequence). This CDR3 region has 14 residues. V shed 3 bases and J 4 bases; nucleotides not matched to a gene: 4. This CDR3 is CASSFDRGRETQYF. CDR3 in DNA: TGTGCCAGCAGCTTCGACAGGGGAAGAGAGACCCAGTACTTC.

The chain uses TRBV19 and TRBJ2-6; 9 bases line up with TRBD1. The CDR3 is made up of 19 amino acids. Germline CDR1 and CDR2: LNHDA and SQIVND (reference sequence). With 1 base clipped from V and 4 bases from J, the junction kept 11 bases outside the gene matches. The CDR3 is CASSIVGTGFVRGANVLTF. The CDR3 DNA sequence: TGTGCCAGTAGTATAGTGGGGACAGGGTTTGTTCGAGGGGCCAACGTCCTGACTTTC.

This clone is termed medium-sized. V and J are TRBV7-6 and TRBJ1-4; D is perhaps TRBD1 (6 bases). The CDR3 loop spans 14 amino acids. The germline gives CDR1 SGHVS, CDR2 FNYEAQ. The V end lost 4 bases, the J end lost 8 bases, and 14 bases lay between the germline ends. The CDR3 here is CASSWTATGEKLFF. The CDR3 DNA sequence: TGTGCCAGCAGCTGGACAGCGACGGGGGAAAAACTGTTTTTT. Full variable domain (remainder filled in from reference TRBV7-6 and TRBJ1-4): GAGVSQSPRYKVTKRGQDVALRCDPISGHVSLYWYRQALGQGPEFLTYFNYEAQQDKSGLPNDRFSAERPEGSISTLTIQRTEQRDSAMYRCASSWTATGEKLFFGSGTQLSVL.

The CDR3 bases are TGTGCCTGGAGTGCAGGGGCTGAGACCCAGTACTTC. It encodes CAWSAGAETQYF. The chain uses TRBV30 and TRBJ2-5, with TRBD1 as a possible D gene (6 bases). The CDR3 covers 12 residues. V gave up 1 base and J gave up 5 bases, with 8 bases separating them. The germline V gene has CDR1 GTSNPN and CDR2 SVGIG (reference sequence).

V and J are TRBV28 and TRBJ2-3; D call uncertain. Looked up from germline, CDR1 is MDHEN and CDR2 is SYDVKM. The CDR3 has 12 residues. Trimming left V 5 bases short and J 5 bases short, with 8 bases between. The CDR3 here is CASSEAGDTQYF. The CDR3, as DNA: TGTGCCAGCAGTGAAGCCGGAGATACGCAGTATTTT.

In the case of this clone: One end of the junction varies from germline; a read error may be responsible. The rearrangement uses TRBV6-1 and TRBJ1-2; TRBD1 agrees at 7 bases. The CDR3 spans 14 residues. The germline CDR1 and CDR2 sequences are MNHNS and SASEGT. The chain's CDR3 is CASREGQVPYGYTF. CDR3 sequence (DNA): TGTGCCAGCAGAGAAGGACAGGTGCCCTATGGCTACACCTTC.

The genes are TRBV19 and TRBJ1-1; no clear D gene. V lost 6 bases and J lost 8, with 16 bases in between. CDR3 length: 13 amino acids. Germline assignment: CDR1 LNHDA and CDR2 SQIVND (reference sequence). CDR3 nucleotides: TGTGCCAGTAGCCCGGAGGCCCGACGGGAAGCTTTCTTT. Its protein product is CASSPEARREAFF.

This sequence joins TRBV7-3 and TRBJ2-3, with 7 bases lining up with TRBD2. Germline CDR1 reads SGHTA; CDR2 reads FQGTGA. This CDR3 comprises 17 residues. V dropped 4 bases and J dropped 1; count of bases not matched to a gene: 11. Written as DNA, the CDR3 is TGTGCCAGCAGCTCCTCGCCCCGAAGCGGGGGCACAGATACGCAGTATTTT. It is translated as CASSSSPRSGGTDTQYF. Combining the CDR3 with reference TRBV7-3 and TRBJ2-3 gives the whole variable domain GAGVSQTPSNKVTEKGKYVELRCDPISGHTALYWYRQSLGQGPEFLIYFQGTGAADDSGLPNDRFFAVRPEGSVSTLKIQRTERGDSAVYLCASSSSPRSGGTDTQYFGPGTRLTVL.

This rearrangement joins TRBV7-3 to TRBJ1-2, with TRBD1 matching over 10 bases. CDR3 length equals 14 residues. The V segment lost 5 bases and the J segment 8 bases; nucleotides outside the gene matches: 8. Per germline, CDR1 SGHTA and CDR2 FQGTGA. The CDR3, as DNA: TGTGCCAGCAGCCCCGGACAGGGGGAGCAGGGCTACACCTTC. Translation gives CASSPGQGEQGYTF.

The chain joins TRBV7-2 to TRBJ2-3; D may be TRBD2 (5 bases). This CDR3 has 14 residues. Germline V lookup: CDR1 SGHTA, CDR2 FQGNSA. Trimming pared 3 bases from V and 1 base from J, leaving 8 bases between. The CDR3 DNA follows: TGTGCCAGCAGCTTGGACTGGGGCACAGATACGCAGTATTTT. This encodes CASSLDWGTDTQYF.

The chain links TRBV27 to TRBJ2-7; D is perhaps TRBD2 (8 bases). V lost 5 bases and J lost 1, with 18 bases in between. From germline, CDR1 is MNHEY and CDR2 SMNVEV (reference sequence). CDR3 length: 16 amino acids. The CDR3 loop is CASSPLQGTSSYEQYF. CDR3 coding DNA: TGTGCCAGCAGTCCATTACAGGGGACTAGTTCCTACGAGCAGTACTTC.

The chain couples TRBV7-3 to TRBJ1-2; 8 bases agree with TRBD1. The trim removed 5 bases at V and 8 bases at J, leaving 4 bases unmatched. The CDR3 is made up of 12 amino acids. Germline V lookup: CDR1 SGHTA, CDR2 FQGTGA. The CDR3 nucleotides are TGTGCCAGCAGCCCGGACAGGGTGGGCTACACCTTC. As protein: CASSPDRVGYTF.

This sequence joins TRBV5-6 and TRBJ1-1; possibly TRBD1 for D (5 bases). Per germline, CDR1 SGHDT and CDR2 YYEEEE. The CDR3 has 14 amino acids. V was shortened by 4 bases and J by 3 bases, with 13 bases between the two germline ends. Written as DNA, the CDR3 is TGTGCCAGCAGCACATACGACAGCTACACTGAAGCTTTCTTT. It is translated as CASSTYDSYTEAFF.

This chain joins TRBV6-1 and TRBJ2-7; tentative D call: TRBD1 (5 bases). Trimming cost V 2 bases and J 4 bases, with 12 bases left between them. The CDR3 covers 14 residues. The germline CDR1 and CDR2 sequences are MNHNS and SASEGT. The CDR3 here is CASSESTVKYEQYF. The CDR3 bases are TGTGCCAGCAGTGAATCGACAGTCAAATACGAGCAGTACTTC.

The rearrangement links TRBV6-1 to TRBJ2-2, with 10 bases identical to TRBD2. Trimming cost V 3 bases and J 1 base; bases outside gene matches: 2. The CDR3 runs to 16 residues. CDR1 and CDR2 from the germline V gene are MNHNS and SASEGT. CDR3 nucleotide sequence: TGTGCCAGCAGTGATAGGACTAGCGGGAACACCGGGGAGCTGTTTTTT. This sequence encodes CASSDRTSGNTGELFF.

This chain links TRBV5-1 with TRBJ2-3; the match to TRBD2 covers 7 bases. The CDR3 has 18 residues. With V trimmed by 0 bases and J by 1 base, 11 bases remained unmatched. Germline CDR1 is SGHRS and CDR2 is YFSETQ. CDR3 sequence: CASSLDGKAGLGTDTQYF. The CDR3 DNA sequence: TGCGCCAGCAGCTTGGACGGGAAAGCGGGGTTGGGCACAGATACGCAGTATTTT.

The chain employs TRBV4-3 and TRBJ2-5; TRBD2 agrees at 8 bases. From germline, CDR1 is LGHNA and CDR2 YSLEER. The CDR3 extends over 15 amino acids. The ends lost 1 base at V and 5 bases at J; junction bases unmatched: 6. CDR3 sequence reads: CASSQGLAGGETQYF. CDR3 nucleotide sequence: TGCGCCAGCAGCCAAGGGCTAGCGGGTGGGGAGACCCAGTACTTC.

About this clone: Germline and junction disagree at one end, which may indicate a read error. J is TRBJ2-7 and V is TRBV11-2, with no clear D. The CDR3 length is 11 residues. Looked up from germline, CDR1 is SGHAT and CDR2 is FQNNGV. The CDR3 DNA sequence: TGTGCCAGCAGCTCTAACTACGGGCAGTACTTC. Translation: CASSSNYGQYF.

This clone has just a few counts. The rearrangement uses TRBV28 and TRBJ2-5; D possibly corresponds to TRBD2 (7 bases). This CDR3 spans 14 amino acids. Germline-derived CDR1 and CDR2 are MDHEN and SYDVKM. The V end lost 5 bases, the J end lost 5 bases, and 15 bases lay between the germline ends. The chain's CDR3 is CASSLGGPVETQYF. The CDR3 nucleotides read TGTGCCAGCAGTCTCGGGGGGCCGGTGGAGACCCAGTACTTC.

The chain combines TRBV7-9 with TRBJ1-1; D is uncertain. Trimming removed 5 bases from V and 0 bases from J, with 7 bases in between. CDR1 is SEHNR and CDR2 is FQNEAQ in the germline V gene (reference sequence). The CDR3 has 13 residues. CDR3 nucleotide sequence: TGTGCCAGCAGCCCAGGTCTGAACACTGAAGCTTTCTTT. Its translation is CASSPGLNTEAFF.

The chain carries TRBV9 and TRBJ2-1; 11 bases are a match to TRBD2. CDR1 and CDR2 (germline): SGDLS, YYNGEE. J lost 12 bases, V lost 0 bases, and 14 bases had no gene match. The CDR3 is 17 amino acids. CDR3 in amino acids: CASSVAPSGLAGVGQFF. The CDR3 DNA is TGTGCCAGCAGCGTAGCCCCCTCCGGACTAGCGGGTGTTGGGCAGTTCTTC.

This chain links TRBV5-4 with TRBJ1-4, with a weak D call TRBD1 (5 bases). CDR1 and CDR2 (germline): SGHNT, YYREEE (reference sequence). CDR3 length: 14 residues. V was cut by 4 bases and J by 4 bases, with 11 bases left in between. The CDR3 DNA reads TGTGCCAGCAGCCCAGGGCTCCTTAATGAAAAACTGTTTTTT. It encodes CASSPGLLNEKLFF.